This TCR beta chain was documented in a study of graft-versus-host responses after intestinal transplantation. Clones were sequenced by immunoSEQ multiplex PCR, and TCRdb holds only the in-frame ones, with some missing. The sample shows about 89,000 clones, about 93% of them seen only once. Of note for this clone: What it binds is not known.

Trimming removed 1 base from V and 0 bases from J, with 16 bases in between. This CDR3 is 17 amino acids long. CDR1 SGDLS and CDR2 YYNGEE come from the germline V gene. This TCR derives from a human donor who received an intestinal transplant. The chain joins TRBV9 to TRBJ1-2; weak D call: TRBD1 (6 bases). The sequencing here drew on unstimulated CD8+ T cells sorted from spleen or lymph node cells, taken before intestinal transplant. CDR3 residues: CASSVQGGGLTNYGYTF. The CDR3, as DNA: TGTGCCAGCAGCGTACAAGGGGGGGGATTGACTAACTATGGCTACACCTTC.